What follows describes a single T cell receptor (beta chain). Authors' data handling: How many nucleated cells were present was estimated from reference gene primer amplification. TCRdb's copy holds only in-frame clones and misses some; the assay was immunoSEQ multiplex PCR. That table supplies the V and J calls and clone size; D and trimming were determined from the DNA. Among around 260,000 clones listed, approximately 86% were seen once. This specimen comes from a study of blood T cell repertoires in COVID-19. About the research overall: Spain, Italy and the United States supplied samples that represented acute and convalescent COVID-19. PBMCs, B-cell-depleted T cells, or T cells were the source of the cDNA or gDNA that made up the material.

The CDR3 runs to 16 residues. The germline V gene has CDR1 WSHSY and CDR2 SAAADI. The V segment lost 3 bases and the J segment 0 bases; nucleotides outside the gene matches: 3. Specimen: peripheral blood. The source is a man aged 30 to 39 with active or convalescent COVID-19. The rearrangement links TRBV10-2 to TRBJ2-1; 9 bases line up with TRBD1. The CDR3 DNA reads TGCGCCAGCAGTGATGACAGGGGGGTCTCCTACAATGAGCAGTTCTTC. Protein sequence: CASSDDRGVSYNEQFF.